This entry concerns a single TCR beta chain. Its antigen remains unidentified. It has no much larger one-base neighbor in the sample; base qualities were not kept. This sample stems from a study of shared clonotypes between healthy human individuals (dated by TCRdb to 2019 to 2021). With respect to the entire study: A few men and two women, aged 18 to 49 years, made up the cohort. For each donor, three plates each were used for CD4 naive and CD4 memory, two plates were used for CD8 naive, and one plate was used for CD8 memory. To increase sequencing depth and limit assay-specific biases, different laboratories used diverse techniques to prepare libraries and sequence TCR repertoires. The study deeply sequenced blood TCR repertoires of five healthy adults to estimate repertoire size and the extent of clonotype sharing between individuals. Each donor's leukapheresis produced roughly between roughly 0.94 and 9.5 billion PBMCs.

What the work shows at the level of the full study, not this receptor alone: Pairwise subsampling indicated that sequencing depth was expected to affect the degree of clonotype sharing among donors. Sampling was restricted to blood, and TCR repertoires in tissues likely differ from the TCR repertoires found in blood. When four donors were compared, the shared fraction of clonotypes was roughly 4.8% for naive CD4, 3% to 4% for naive CD8, 2.3% for memory CD4, and approximately 0.4% for memory CD8. Larger estimated clonotype richness was generally found for naive subsets than for memory subsets. Incomplete sequencing was indicated by rarefaction of sorted-subset datasets, despite the large sequencing depth. Higher generation probabilities were observed for clonotypes shared by all four sorted-subset donors than for non-shared clonotypes. The small number of donors limited the genetic and exposure-history diversity represented.

TCR CDR3 regions were amplified from genomic DNA by multiplex PCR using the deep immunoSEQ assay. For each cell subset, the extracted genomic DNA was distributed evenly across all wells of several immunoSEQ 96-well plates, and each plate served as one replicate. For sorted subsets, around 200 ng genomic DNA, equal to about 30,000 T cell genomes, was loaded into each replicate PCR. Purified libraries were quantified with a Qubit 3.0 fluorometer, sized on a Bioanalyzer 2100, and re-quantified with the KAPA Library Quantification kit. Every immunoSEQ 96-well plate was sequenced on a separate single-read 150-cycle Illumina NextSeq 550 flow cell. The authors processed their data as follows. Because the immunoSEQ output included only junctional sequences and no quality scores, the filtering could not be the same as the filtering used for full-length reads. To assign V/J genes and CDR3, sequences were annotated against IMGT germline references using PyIR, a Python wrapper for IgBLAST v1.9. Any read was removed if the V/J assignment was weak (E-value above 1e-6), the CDR3 was missing, or the read contained stop codons, out-of-frame junctions, or ambiguous translated residues. V3J clonotypes were defined as sequences sharing an identical inferred V gene, J gene, and CDR3 amino acid sequence. To compute the percentage overlap between repertoires, the number of shared unique clonotypes was divided by the size of the smaller repertoire. Repertoire richness was assessed with RTK rarefaction, the Chao1 estimator, and Recon v2.1 estimates of unobserved clonotypes. Generation probabilities were computed with OLGA for all TCRbeta clonotypes obtained by the gDNA method from a few donors. TCRdb limited this immuneACCESS table to in-frame rearrangements with V and J called. A share of clones is missing; checked studies link under half to unresolved V genes, and the rest is unexplained. That table gives V, J and clone size, and the DNA gave D and trimming. This sample has about 380,000 clones in its table, and about 96% of those were observed once. The ten largest clones represent 0.32% of the sample.

Healthy HIV-negative adults with no recently reported acute infections or vaccinations were included as donors. Every donor was a Caucasian adult living in Nashville, Tennessee, USA. CD8 memory samples combined magnetically selected CD45RO+ cells with CCR7-negative CD45RA+ effector memory (TemRA) cells. After blood collection by leukapheresis, PBMCs were isolated using Ficoll-Histopaque density gradient centrifugation and then cryopreserved in the vapor phase of liquid nitrogen. Purity and quantity of every magnetically sorted T cell population were checked by analytical flow cytometry. Genomic DNA was isolated from every sorted fraction and measured by UV absorbance on a Nanodrop 2000c. There are 12 amino acids in the CDR3, from cysteine to phenylalanine inclusive. Of all the DNA, just the CDR3 is kept, 36 bases in frame from base 1. V is shortened by 10 bases, J by 5 bases, and the region joining them spans 11 bases. CDR1 MDHEN and CDR2 SYDVKM were looked up in the germline V gene.

The V gene is TRBV28 and the J gene is TRBJ1-4; a tentative D call is TRBD1 (6 bases match). Sequencing was carried out using memory CD8+ T cells sorted from blood. The cell subset or site label for this specimen denotes: CD45RO+ cells pooled with CCR7-negative TemRA cells. The clonotype was recovered from a man in his thirties or forties in good health. The CDR3 has the sequence CATGGGNEKLFF. The bases are TGTGCCACCGGGGGGGGCAATGAAAAACTGTTTTTT.